The present TCR beta chain was sequenced within a study of blood T cell repertoires in COVID-19. Study summary: Acute and convalescent COVID-19 samples came from the United States, Italy and Spain. PBMCs, B-cell-depleted T cells, or T cells provided the cDNA or gDNA that made up the material.

In the original workflow: Amplifying reference gene primers gave estimates of nucleated cell counts. TCRdb keeps only in-frame clones here, not all; method: immunoSEQ multiplex PCR. That table furnishes V, J and clone size, whereas the DNA furnished D and trimming. The sample lists 150,000 to 200,000 clones, around 84% occurring once. Germline V lookup: CDR1 SGHRS, CDR2 YFSETQ. After removal of 2 bases from V and 7 bases from J, the junction contained 5 bases not matched to a gene. This CDR3 has 14 residues. This clone appeared a single time. Cohorts were based on clinical histories the participants reported.

The sequence was obtained from a middle-aged man who had recovered from COVID-19. The material sequenced was PBMCs or T cells enriched from blood (not recorded which). This chain uses TRBV5-1 with TRBJ2-1, with 8 positions matching TRBD2. The CDR3 coding sequence is TGCGCCAGCAGCTTCAGCGGGAGAGATAATGAGCAGTTCTTC. Encoded protein: CASSFSGRDNEQFF.